This entry features one TCR beta chain sequence. Its cognate antigen is unknown. This sample was included in a study of graft-versus-host responses after intestinal transplantation. Across the study: All recipients got anti-thymocyte globulin induction, then tacrolimus and steroids for about three years.

Regarding the study as a whole: Some GvH clones were seen earlier in gut or blood, suggesting intestinal origin. Across patients carrying graft-donor T cell macrochimerism, allografts held high graft-versus-host to host-versus-graft clonal ratios.

Repertoires were generated with immunoSEQ multiplex PCR, while TCRdb's copy carries only in-frame clones and drops some. The sample includes just under 55,000 clones, 91% of them seen just once. CDR3 length: 14 amino acids. The V gene lost 4 bases and the J gene lost 0 bases, with 8 bases spanning the gap. Germline V gives CDR1 LGHNA, CDR2 YNFKEQ. V gene TRBV4-2 combines with J gene TRBJ2-3, with D unclear. Sequences were derived from PBMCs, sampled roughly 680 days after intestinal transplant. The clonotype was recovered from a human patient who received an intestinal transplant, so some T cells may come from the graft donor. The CDR3 region is CASSPRPSTDTQYF. For the CDR3, the DNA is TGTGCCAGCAGCCCCCGGCCTAGCACAGATACGCAGTATTTT.